These 5 T cell receptor beta chains were sequenced from one sample in a study of blood T cells in healthy people across ages (dated by TCRdb to 2015 to 2017). Libraries came from 5' RACE. Data came from an Illumina HiSeq 2500. A second PCR of 7 to 11 cycles was run with a J-beta primer mix and a sample-barcoded 5' primer. The public reads were run again by TCRdb, first through fastp at Q25 and then through MiXCR, and only productive beta chains were kept. CDR3 protein sequences are deduplicated, and each keeps its most common genes and DNA. The sample records hundreds of thousands of distinct CDR3 sequences, 45% to 65% of which are singletons. Roughly 34% of the sample is held by the ten biggest clonotypes. Sequenced sample: blood. The receptors here all came from a man aged 55 to 70 in good health.

V usage is TRBV5-6 and J usage is TRBJ1-2, with no clear D. V lost 4 bases and J 2 bases, leaving 6 bases between the germline ends. This CDR3 contains 12 residues. CDR1 SGHDT and CDR2 YYEEEE come from the germline V gene. DNA for the CDR3: TGTGCCAGCAGCCAACTGAACTATGGCTACACCTTC. It codes for CASSQLNYGYTF.

As for this clonotype: At one end the junction does not follow the germline gene, possibly because of a read error. V usage is TRBV15 and J usage is TRBJ2-3; D possibly corresponds to TRBD2 (5 bases). Germline V gene lookup returns CDR1 LNHNV and CDR2 YYDKDF (reference sequence). The CDR3 spans 16 residues. For the CDR3, the DNA is TGTGCCACCGGCAGCCGACGGACTCTCAACACAGATACGCAGTATTTT. It specifies CATGSRRTLNTDTQYF.

This clonotype has a handful of counts. The chain links TRBV29-1 to TRBJ2-3; D might be TRBD2 (6 bases). The CDR3 is 13 amino acids. Germline V gene data show CDR1 as SQVTM and CDR2 as ANQGSEA. Trimming stripped 0 bases from V and 8 bases from J, with 12 bases between. The CDR3 coding sequence is TGCAGCGTTGAAGATCTTCGGGGAGGTACGCAGTATTTT. Translation gives CSVEDLRGGTQYF.

This chain links TRBV12-3 or TRBV12-4 with TRBJ2-3; unclear D gene. The V gene lost 2 bases and the J gene lost 6 bases, with 9 bases spanning the gap. The CDR3 loop spans 13 amino acids. Here the CDR3 reads CASSLLVQDTQYF. The CDR3 DNA sequence: TGTGCCAGCAGTTTATTAGTTCAGGATACGCAGTATTTT.

The rearrangement joins TRBV6-2 or TRBV6-3 to TRBJ1-2; 7 nucleotides match TRBD1. V gave up 5 bases and J gave up 5 bases; unmatched junction bases: 8. The V gene's germline CDR1 is MNHEY and CDR2 SVGEGT. The CDR3 sequence is 14 residues long. CDR3 bases: TGTGCCAGCAGTCCCGGACAGGTTCTTTATGGCTACACCTTC. This encodes CASSPGQVLYGYTF.